These T cell receptor beta chains were read from a single sample in a study of T cell changes during pregnancy in multiple sclerosis. Sequenced by immunoSEQ multiplex PCR; TCRdb stores in-frame clones only, minus some. The top ten clones hold 0.7% to 0.95% of a sample with about 35,000 clones, around nine tenths of them seen once. The sample was CD4+ T cells from peripheral blood mononuclear cells, taken after pregnancy. The source of these receptors is a female donor in good health, enrolled as a control in a pregnancy study. The CDR3 runs from the conserved cysteine through the conserved F or W. Each record gives: J gene, clone size, D gene, V gene, CDR3 DNA, CDR3 protein. A D gene is named only where the DNA matches it firmly. Only part of the rows carry a size: once, few, many, or a class if the clone is expanded.

J: TRBJ1-5
size: -
D: -
V: TRBV10-3
DNA: TGTGCCATCAGTGACAGGGACTCCTCGAATCCCCAGCATTTT
CDR3: CAISDRDSSNPQHF

J: TRBJ2-7
size: -
D: TRBD1
V: TRBV5-1
DNA: TGCGCCAGCAGCTTGACAGGGGTCCAGATATCCTACGAGCAGTACTTC
CDR3: CASSLTGVQISYEQYF

J: TRBJ1-5
size: -
D: -
V: TRBV6-6
DNA: TGTGCCAGCAGTTACTCGAGGAGCAATCAGCCCCAGCATTTT
CDR3: CASSYSRSNQPQHF

J: TRBJ1-4
size: -
D: -
V: TRBV4-3
DNA: TGCGCCAGCAGCCAAGCCGGGAGGGGAGGGCCGGAGGAAAAACTGTTTTTT
CDR3: CASSQAGRGGPEEKLFF

J: TRBJ2-7
size: -
D: TRBD2
V: TRBV27
DNA: TGTGCCAGCAGTTTAAGCGGGGCAAGCTCCTACGAGCAGTACTTC
CDR3: CASSLSGASSYEQYF

J: TRBJ1-2
size: once
D: TRBD1
V: TRBV28
DNA: TGTGCCAGCAACATAGGAGGGGGCTATAACTATGGCTACACCTTC
CDR3: CASNIGGGYNYGYTF

J: TRBJ2-7
size: -
D: TRBD2
V: TRBV4-1
DNA: TGCGCCAGCAGCCCCATACCCTCTGTCGGGACTAGCTTTTCCTACGAGCAGTACTTC
CDR3: CASSPIPSVGTSFSYEQYF

J: TRBJ2-5
size: -
D: -
V: TRBV28
DNA: TGTGCCAGCACTCCCCCCTCTCAAGAGACCCAGTACTTC
CDR3: CASTPPSQETQYF

J: TRBJ1-1
size: -
D: TRBD1
V: TRBV6-1
DNA: TGTGCCAGCAGTGAATACAGGGGCCCCCCTGAAGCTTTCTTT
CDR3: CASSEYRGPPEAFF

J: TRBJ2-4
size: -
D: TRBD2
V: TRBV12-5
DNA: TGTGCTAGTGGTTTGGTACGGGGAGGGCTAGCCAAAAACATTCAGTACTTC
CDR3: CASGLVRGGLAKNIQYF

J: TRBJ2-1
size: -
D: TRBD1
V: TRBV30
DNA: TGTGCCTGGAACCGGGACAGGGGTAATGAGCAGTTCTTC
CDR3: CAWNRDRGNEQFF

J: TRBJ2-5
size: -
D: TRBD2
V: TRBV2
DNA: TGTGCCAGCAGCCGGGAGGCAGGGGGAAGCGGGAGGCACGCCTGGGAGACCCAGTACTTC
CDR3: CASSREAGGSGRHAWETQYF

J: TRBJ2-1
size: -
D: TRBD2
V: TRBV27
DNA: TGTGCCAGCAGTTTTTTGCCACTAGCGGGCCTTTACAATGAGCAGTTCTTC
CDR3: CASSFLPLAGLYNEQFF

J: TRBJ2-1
size: -
D: -
V: TRBV7-2
DNA: TGTGCCAGCAGCTTCGTAGGAGTGGGGGGATACAATGAGCAGTTCTTC
CDR3: CASSFVGVGGYNEQFF

J: TRBJ2-1
size: -
D: TRBD1
V: TRBV28
DNA: TGTGCCAGCAGTTTGTTCCCGGGACAGGGGGCCGCACCAAATGAGCAGTTCTTC
CDR3: CASSLFPGQGAAPNEQFF

J: TRBJ1-2
size: -
D: -
V: TRBV7-2
DNA: TGTGCCAGCAGCTTAGGACAGGCCCGGGTGTTAATTAACACCTTC
CDR3: CASSLGQARVLINTF

J: TRBJ2-7
size: -
D: -
V: TRBV2
DNA: TGTGCCAGCAGTGAGAGGCTTCTCTCCTACGAGCAGTACTTC
CDR3: CASSERLLSYEQYF

J: TRBJ1-2
size: -
D: -
V: TRBV18
DNA: TGTGCCAGCTCCCCCGCGGACCAGGGCTATGGCTACACCTTC
CDR3: CASSPADQGYGYTF

J: TRBJ2-7
size: -
D: TRBD2
V: TRBV28
DNA: TGTGCCAGCAGTTTCCGACTAGCGGGAGCGGTCCACGAGCAGTACTTC
CDR3: CASSFRLAGAVHEQYF

J: TRBJ2-1
size: -
D: TRBD2
V: TRBV6-1
DNA: TGTGCCAGCAGTGAAGCCGCTAGCGGGAGGCGCAATGAGCAGTTCTTC
CDR3: CASSEAASGRRNEQFF

J: TRBJ2-3
size: -
D: TRBD2
V: TRBV5-4
DNA: TGTGCCAGCAGCCCTAAGGCGGGAGGGGGCACAGATACGCAGTATTTT
CDR3: CASSPKAGGGTDTQYF

J: TRBJ1-6
size: -
D: -
V: TRBV25-1
DNA: TGTGCCAGCAGGGCCAATAATTCACCCCTCCACTTT
CDR3: CASRANNSPLHF

J: TRBJ2-2
size: -
D: TRBD2
V: TRBV7-9
DNA: TGTGCCAGCAGCCCGAGAGGCCTCAGCGGGGGGGCCGACGGGGAGCTGTTTTTT
CDR3: CASSPRGLSGGADGELFF

J: TRBJ2-2
size: -
D: TRBD2
V: TRBV7-3
DNA: TGTGCCAGCAGCACAGCGGGAGGGTCTGCCGGGGAGCTGTTTTTT
CDR3: CASSTAGGSAGELFF

J: TRBJ1-5
size: once
D: -
V: TRBV6-6
DNA: TGTGCCAGCAGTTACAGGGACATATATCAGCCCCAGCATTTT
CDR3: CASSYRDIYQPQHF

J: TRBJ1-2
size: -
D: -
V: TRBV28
DNA: TGTGCCAGCAGCCTGGGTCCGGGGGGCTACACCTTC
CDR3: CASSLGPGGYTF

J: TRBJ1-6
size: -
D: -
V: TRBV9
DNA: TGTGCCAGCAGCGCGAGCTCCTATAATTCACCCCTCCACTTT
CDR3: CASSASSYNSPLHF

J: TRBJ2-2
size: few
D: TRBD2
V: TRBV11-2
DNA: TGTGCCAGCAGCCCAGAGGGGCTAGCGGGAGTATCGGGTACCGGGGAGCTGTTTTTT
CDR3: CASSPEGLAGVSGTGELFF

J: TRBJ2-3
size: once
D: -
V: TRBV9
DNA: TGTGCCAGCAGCCCAGGGACTGGGAGAGATACGCAGTATTTT
CDR3: CASSPGTGRDTQYF

J: TRBJ2-5
size: -
D: TRBD1
V: TRBV11-1
DNA: TGTGCCAGCAGCCCCGGACAGGGCCAAGAGACCCAGTACTTC
CDR3: CASSPGQGQETQYF

J: TRBJ1-5
size: -
D: -
V: TRBV27
DNA: TGTGCCAGCAGTTACACAGGATTGAGCAATCAGCCCCAGCATTTT
CDR3: CASSYTGLSNQPQHF

J: TRBJ1-2
size: -
D: -
V: TRBV10-2
DNA: TGCGCCAGCAGGGGGCCCACCACATGGACCTTC
CDR3: CASRGPTTWTF

J: TRBJ1-3
size: -
D: -
V: TRBV5-1
DNA: TGCGCCAGCAGCTTAACAGGGTACGGAAACACCATATATTTT
CDR3: CASSLTGYGNTIYF

J: TRBJ1-1
size: -
D: -
V: TRBV19
DNA: TGTGCCAGTAGTTGGCAGGGAAGGACTGAAGCTTTCTTT
CDR3: CASSWQGRTEAFF

J: TRBJ2-7
size: -
D: TRBD1
V: TRBV4-3
DNA: TGCGCCAGCAGCCAAGACCCCGGGACAGGTTCCTACGAGCAGTACTTC
CDR3: CASSQDPGTGSYEQYF

J: TRBJ2-1
size: -
D: TRBD1
V: TRBV6-6
DNA: TGTGCCAGCAGTTTGGGACAGGGGGGCAATGAGCAGTTCTTC
CDR3: CASSLGQGGNEQFF

J: TRBJ2-3
size: -
D: TRBD2
V: TRBV28
DNA: TGTGCCAGCAAAAGTAGCGGGAGGGCCGGAACAGATACGCAGTATTTT
CDR3: CASKSSGRAGTDTQYF